The 10 T cell receptor beta chains presented below share a single source sample, sequenced in a study of cytomegalovirus exposure and HLA in healthy donors. The PCR had 60 Vbeta and 13 Jbeta primers. Assay used: immunoSEQ multiplex PCR; TCRdb lists only in-frame clones, some missing. This sample has about 78,000 clones, with about 88% found just once. The sample consisted of PBMCs. Receptors were obtained from a woman aged 50 to 65 in good health and CMV-seronegative.

The chain has TRBV27 and TRBJ2-7; TRBD2 matches 9 bases. Germline assignment: CDR1 MNHEY and CDR2 SMNVEV (reference sequence). The V segment lost 1 base and the J segment 7 bases; nucleotides outside the gene matches: 17. The CDR3 totals 18 residues. The CDR3 coding sequence is TGTGCCAGCAGTTTATTATGGACTAGCGAGAGAACCTTACGAGAGCAGTACTTC. This encodes CASSLLWTSERTLREQYF.

The chain carries TRBV5-1 and TRBJ2-3, with a possible D match to TRBD2 (5 bases). The germline V gene encodes CDR1 SGHRS and CDR2 YFSETQ. V lost 4 bases and J 4 bases, leaving 19 bases between the germline ends. This CDR3 region has 16 residues. The CDR3 sequence is CASSHPVEEGSDTQYF. The CDR3 nucleotides read TGCGCCAGCAGCCACCCGGTTGAAGAGGGCTCAGATACGCAGTATTTT.

The V call is TRBV6-1, the J call TRBJ1-6, with D unclear. Deletions cut 2 bases from V and 0 bases from J, with 8 bases between. Germline lookup yields CDR1 MNHNS and CDR2 SASEGT. This CDR3 spans 16 amino acids. In DNA, the CDR3 is TGTGCCAGCAGTGAACTCCCCAGCTCCTATAATTCACCCCTCCACTTT. It yields the protein CASSELPSSYNSPLHF.

Written as DNA, the CDR3 is TGTGCCAGCAGCTTTCCGGGGACTAATGAAAAACTGTTTTTT. Its protein product is CASSFPGTNEKLFF. The rearrangement uses TRBV7-6 and TRBJ1-4; D is unclear. Germline V lookup: CDR1 SGHVS, CDR2 FNYEAQ. V was trimmed by 3 bases and J by 2 bases, leaving 7 bases between them. The CDR3 has 14 amino acids.

This chain joins TRBV27 and TRBJ2-5; perhaps TRBD2 as D (6 bases). V was shortened by 6 bases and J by 2 bases, with 10 bases between the two germline ends. Germline lookup yields CDR1 MNHEY and CDR2 SMNVEV (reference sequence). The CDR3 has 13 amino acids. CDR3 residues: CASSGLSQETQYF. In nucleotides, the CDR3 is TGTGCCAGCAGCGGACTATCTCAAGAGACCCAGTACTTC.

This clone was counted only a few times. The chain joins TRBV5-1 to TRBJ2-3; D is perhaps TRBD1 (6 bases). CDR3 size: 15 residues. V was cut by 0 bases and J by 1 base, with 9 bases left in between. Germline CDR1 and CDR2: SGHRS and YFSETQ. CDR3 in amino acids: CASSLGPGGTDTQYF. The CDR3 bases are TGCGCCAGCAGCTTGGGGCCAGGGGGCACAGATACGCAGTATTTT.

This chain uses TRBV5-4 with TRBJ2-1, with TRBD2 matching over 9 bases. The CDR3 totals 16 residues. Germline V gives CDR1 SGHNT, CDR2 YYREEE (reference sequence). V lost 1 base, J lost 7 bases, and 9 bases stayed unmatched. This chain's CDR3 is CASSLTSGLGGNEQFF. For the CDR3, the DNA is TGTGCCAGCAGCTTGACTAGCGGGCTCGGGGGGAATGAGCAGTTCTTC.

V gene TRBV4-2 combines with J gene TRBJ1-1; D might be TRBD1 (6 bases). The CDR3 consists of 15 residues. Germline CDR1 reads LGHNA; CDR2 reads YNFKEQ. The V and J ends lost 0 bases and 3 bases respectively, with 11 bases between them. The CDR3 region has the DNA TGTGCCAGCAGCCAAGATGGACAGATTTACACTGAAGCTTTCTTT. It is translated as CASSQDGQIYTEAFF.

The rearrangement links TRBV5-1 to TRBJ2-7, with TRBD2 identical over 7 bases. This CDR3 has 14 residues. Germline trimming cut 1 base from V and 1 base from J; bases unmatched to any gene: 2. The germline gives CDR1 SGHRS, CDR2 YFSETQ. The CDR3 DNA follows: TGCGCCAGCAGCTTGTCGGGGGGATCCTACGAGCAGTACTTC. The encoded protein is CASSLSGGSYEQYF.

The chain couples TRBV7-3 to TRBJ2-5, with a tentative D call TRBD2 (5 bases). V was pared by 5 bases and J by 4 bases, with 11 bases between. This CDR3 region has 13 residues. The germline CDR1 and CDR2 sequences are SGHTA and FQGTGA. The CDR3 DNA follows: TGTGCCAGCAGCCCTCGGGGAGTAGAGACCCAGTACTTC. This translates into CASSPRGVETQYF.